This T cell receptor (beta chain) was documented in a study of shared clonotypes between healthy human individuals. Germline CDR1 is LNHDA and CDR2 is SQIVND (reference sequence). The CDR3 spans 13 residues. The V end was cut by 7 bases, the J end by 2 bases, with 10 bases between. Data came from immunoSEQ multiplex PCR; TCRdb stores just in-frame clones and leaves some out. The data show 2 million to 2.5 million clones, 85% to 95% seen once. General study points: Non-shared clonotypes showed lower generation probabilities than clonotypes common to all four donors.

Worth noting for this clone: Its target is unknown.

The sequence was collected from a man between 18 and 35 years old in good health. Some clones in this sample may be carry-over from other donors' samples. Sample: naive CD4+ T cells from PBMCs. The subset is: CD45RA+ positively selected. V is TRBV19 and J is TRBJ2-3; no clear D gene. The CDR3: CASTNRATDTQYF. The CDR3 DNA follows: TGTGCCAGTACCAACCGGGCCACAGATACGCAGTATTTT. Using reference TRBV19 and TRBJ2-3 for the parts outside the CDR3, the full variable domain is DGGITQSPKYLFRKEGQNVTLSCEQNLNHDAMYWYRQDPGQGLRLIYYSQIVNDFQKGDIAEGYSVSREKKESFPLTVTSAQKNPTAFYLCASTNRATDTQYFGPGTRLTVL.